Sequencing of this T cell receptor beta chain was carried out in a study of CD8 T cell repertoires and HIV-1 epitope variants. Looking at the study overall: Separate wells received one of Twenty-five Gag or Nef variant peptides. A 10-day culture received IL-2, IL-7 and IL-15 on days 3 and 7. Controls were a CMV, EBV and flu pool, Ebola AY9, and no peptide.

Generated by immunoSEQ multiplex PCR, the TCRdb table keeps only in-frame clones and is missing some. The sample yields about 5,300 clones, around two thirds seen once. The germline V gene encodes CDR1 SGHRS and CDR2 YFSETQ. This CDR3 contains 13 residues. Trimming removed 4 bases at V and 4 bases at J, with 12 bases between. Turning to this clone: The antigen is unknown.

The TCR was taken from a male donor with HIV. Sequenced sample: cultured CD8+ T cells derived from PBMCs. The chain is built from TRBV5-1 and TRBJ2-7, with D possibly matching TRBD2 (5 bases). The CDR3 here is CASSPTAVYEQYF. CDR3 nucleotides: TGCGCCAGCAGCCCCACAGCGGTTTACGAGCAGTACTTC.